This T cell receptor (beta chain) was profiled in a study of CD8 T cells in ankylosing spondylitis. Study results and limitations: Among TCR beta sequences, a motif of eight highly homologous variants appeared characteristic of ankylosing spondylitis blood. Disease-associated clones were CD8+ and fairly uncommon in peripheral blood. Some of these motif variants have turned up before, in reports on reactive arthritis synovial fluid and blood. Reportedly, matched ankylosing spondylitis synovial fluid was significantly enriched for disease-linked clones.

In making TCR beta libraries, quantitative 5'-RACE with molecular barcodes was used. TCRdb re-derived calls from the 5' RACE reads in MiXCR, one entry per CDR3 protein. The data hold about 800,000 distinct CDR3 sequences, with about an eighth observed a single time. A remark on this clonotype: Antigen: not known.

CDR3 length: 15 residues. Germline CDR1 LNHNV, CDR2 YYDKDF (reference sequence). Deletions cut 3 bases from V and 5 bases from J, with 14 bases between. The clonotype originates from a male donor with ankylosing spondylitis. The sample consisted of blood, either unsorted or a sorted T cell fraction (not recorded which). The chain recombines TRBV15 with TRBJ2-4; the D gene is possibly TRBD2 (6 bases). The CDR3 DNA sequence: TGTGCCACCAGCAGGGACGGGGGTTCCCAAAACATTCAGTACTTC. Its translation is CATSRDGGSQNIQYF.